This T cell receptor beta chain was captured by sequencing in a study of T-cell reconstitution after alpha-beta-depleted transplantation in children. Unique molecular identifiers tagged the TCRbeta library. MiXCR, applied by TCRdb to the PCR reads, yields one record per CDR3 protein. The table records just over 350,000 distinct CDR3 sequences, about an eighth of them present only once. This clonotype was seen at least ten times. The CDR3 is made up of 17 amino acids. Germline lookup yields CDR1 DFQATT and CDR2 SNEGSKA (reference sequence). The J segment lost 6 bases and the V segment lost 0 bases, leaving 13 bases of the junction unmatched.

V gene TRBV20-1 combines with J gene TRBJ1-5; TRBD1 aligns across 8 bases. Sequencing was performed on PBMCs, taken from the stem cell graft. The receptor comes from a human donor who donated a stem cell graft to a child with Fanconi anemia. The CDR3 here is CSARDSQTGGIAQPQHF. The CDR3 DNA sequence: TGCAGTGCTAGAGACTCCCAAACAGGGGGTATAGCTCAGCCCCAGCATTTT.